The 24 T cell receptor beta chains below come from one sample, sequenced in a study of blood T cell repertoires in COVID-19. Clones were read by immunoSEQ multiplex PCR, and TCRdb kept only the in-frame ones, dropping some. The sample consists of more than 150,000 clones, approximately 85% of them appearing once. Sequencing used peripheral blood. These TCRs come from a woman aged 80 or over with acute or convalescent COVID-19.

The rearrangement joins TRBV5-6 to TRBJ1-2; 9 positions agree with TRBD1. The germline V gene has CDR1 SGHDT and CDR2 YYEEEE. The ends lost 0 bases at V and 5 bases at J; junction bases unmatched: 8. The CDR3 spans 16 residues. The chain's CDR3 is CASSLALGTGTYGYTF. Written as DNA, the CDR3 is TGTGCCAGCAGCTTGGCCCTCGGGACAGGGACGTATGGCTACACCTTC.

This rearrangement joins TRBV18 to TRBJ2-7; 9 bases align to TRBD2. V trimming: 3 bases; J trimming: 0 bases; junction bases outside the gene matches: 6. Germline V lookup: CDR1 KGHSH, CDR2 LQKENI. This CDR3 is built from 16 residues. The CDR3 loop is CASSPIAGAISYEQYF. CDR3 DNA sequence: TGTGCCAGCTCACCCATAGCGGGGGCGATCTCCTACGAGCAGTACTTC. Combining the CDR3 with reference TRBV18 and TRBJ2-7 gives the whole variable domain NAGVMQNPRHLVRRRGQEARLRCSPMKGHSHVYWYRQLPEEGLKFMVYLQKENIIDESGMPKERFSAEFPKEGPSILRIQQVVRGDSAAYFCASSPIAGAISYEQYFGPGTRLTVT.

This clone was counted a few times. The rearrangement joins TRBV5-8 to TRBJ1-2, with 9 bases fitting TRBD1. The CDR3 extends over 16 amino acids. The V and J ends lost 6 bases and 4 bases, in that order; junction bases with no gene match: 13. Per the germline V gene, CDR1 is SGHTS and CDR2 is YDEGEE. The DNA for the CDR3 is TGTGCCAGCATCGAACTGGGACAGGGAGTTTCCTATGGCTACACCTTC. Its translation is CASIELGQGVSYGYTF.

The genes are TRBV5-1 and TRBJ2-1, with 9 nucleotides matching TRBD2. The CDR3 sequence is 15 residues long. CDR1 SGHRS and CDR2 YFSETQ come from the germline V gene. With V trimmed by 4 bases and J by 2 bases, 4 bases remained unmatched. The CDR3 reads CASSPGGRAYNEQFF. CDR3 in DNA: TGCGCCAGCAGCCCTGGCGGGAGGGCCTACAATGAGCAGTTCTTC.

J is TRBJ1-2 and V is TRBV5-5; 7 nucleotides match TRBD1. In germline, CDR1 is SGHKS, CDR2 YYEKEE (reference sequence). CDR3 length: 13 residues. Trimming took 4 bases from V and 12 from J; bases not matched to a gene: 12. Here the CDR3 reads CASSQRDRPIDTF. The CDR3 DNA follows: TGTGCCAGCAGCCAAAGGGACAGACCAATCGACACCTTC.

In nucleotides, the CDR3 is TGTGCCAGCAGCCAAGGGTCGGCTAGCGCCTCCTACGAGCAGTACTTC. It translates to CASSQGSASASYEQYF. This chain joins TRBV4-2 and TRBJ2-7, with D possibly being TRBD2 (6 bases). V shed 1 base and J shed 0 bases, with 13 bases lying between them. This CDR3 is built from 16 residues. CDR1 and CDR2 (germline): LGHNA, YNFKEQ.

This clone has just a few counts. The chain combines TRBV7-2 with TRBJ2-1; maybe TRBD1 (5 bases). This CDR3 is built from 12 residues. V shed 9 bases and J shed 9 bases, with 15 bases lying between them. Germline-derived CDR1 and CDR2 are SGHTA and FQGNSA. The CDR3 region has the DNA TGTGCCAGTCAAGGGGCCCCCCGTGAGCAGTTCTTC. Translated, it gives CASQGAPREQFF.

The rearrangement uses TRBV15 and TRBJ2-4; 8 nucleotides match TRBD2. Germline V lookup: CDR1 LNHNV, CDR2 YYDKDF (reference sequence). V shed 4 bases, J shed 8 bases, and the junction held 4 bases outside the gene matches. The CDR3 runs 13 residues. The CDR3 region has the DNA TGTGCCACCAGCATAAGCGGGAGTGACATTCAGTACTTC. Translation gives CATSISGSDIQYF.

V usage is TRBV6-5 and J usage is TRBJ1-2, with D possibly TRBD1 on 6 matching bases. V shed 5 bases and J shed 3 bases, with 13 bases lying between them. This CDR3 has 14 residues. Germline V gene sequence: CDR1 MNHEY, CDR2 SVGAGI. CDR3 loop: CASSTPGGDYGYTF. The DNA of the CDR3 is TGTGCCAGCAGTACCCCGGGGGGCGACTATGGCTACACCTTC.

The CDR3 region is CASKGQDSGANVLTF. The CDR3 DNA sequence: TGTGCCAGCAAAGGACAGGACTCTGGGGCCAACGTCCTGACTTTC. This chain connects TRBV28 to TRBJ2-6, with 7 bases that match TRBD1. There are 15 residues in the CDR3. Germline CDR1 and CDR2: MDHEN and SYDVKM. V lost 7 bases, J lost 0 bases, and 3 bases stayed unmatched.

This clone has a single count. The rearrangement joins TRBV4-1 to TRBJ2-7, with D perhaps TRBD2 (6 bases). This CDR3 region has 16 residues. Trimming shortened V by 4 bases and J by 5 bases, and 21 bases separated the two germline ends. Germline V gives CDR1 MGHRA, CDR2 YSYEKL. CDR3 DNA sequence: TGCGCCAGCAGCCCAAGAATATCGGGGGAGTCCCACGAGCAGTACTTC. Amino acids: CASSPRISGESHEQYF.

The rearrangement joins TRBV3-1 (or the pseudogene TRBV3-2) to TRBJ1-5, with TRBD1 matching 9 bases. Germline V gene data show CDR1 as LGHDT and CDR2 as YNNKEL (reference sequence). The CDR3 is 13 amino acids. J gave up 7 bases and V 5 bases, and 3 bases lay outside the gene matches. DNA of the CDR3: TGTGCCAGCAGCTACAGGGGGCAACAGCCCCAGCATTTT. It specifies CASSYRGQQPQHF.

The chain combines TRBV6-1 with TRBJ1-4, with 7 bases matching TRBD1. V shed 2 bases and J 8 bases; nucleotides not matched to a gene: 8. This CDR3 contains 15 residues. From germline, CDR1 is MNHNS and CDR2 SASEGT. Here the CDR3 reads CASSEPGGIREKLFF. CDR3 DNA sequence: TGTGCCAGCAGTGAACCAGGGGGGATAAGGGAAAAACTGTTTTTT.

The genes are TRBV27 and TRBJ1-2, with D tentatively TRBD1 (5 bases). V lost 6 bases and J lost 4, with 15 bases in between. From germline, CDR1 is MNHEY and CDR2 SMNVEV (reference sequence). The CDR3 totals 14 residues. The DNA of the CDR3 is TGTGCCAGCAGGTCGAGCGGGGGAGGCTATGGCTACACCTTC. It is translated as CASRSSGGGYGYTF.

This chain uses TRBV11-3 with TRBJ2-3; 12 nucleotides match TRBD2. The V and J ends lost 7 bases and 1 base, in that order; junction bases with no gene match: 9. The CDR3 sequence is 17 residues long. CDR1 and CDR2 (germline): SGHNT, YENEEA. The CDR3 region has the DNA TGTGCCAGCACCCGACTAGCGGGAGTTCCACGCACAGATACGCAGTATTTT. Translation: CASTRLAGVPRTDTQYF.

The chain couples TRBV4-1 to TRBJ1-2; D is ambiguous. The CDR3 sequence is 15 residues long. Trimming cost V 1 base and J 0 bases, with 9 bases left between them. CDR1 and CDR2 (germline): MGHRA, YSYEKL. CDR3 sequence reads: CASSQGATTNYGYTF. The CDR3 nucleotides read TGCGCCAGCAGCCAAGGGGCAACCACTAACTATGGCTACACCTTC.

V gene TRBV14 combines with J gene TRBJ1-1, with TRBD1 matching 8 bases. Germline V lookup: CDR1 SGHDN, CDR2 FVKESK. This CDR3 has 14 amino acids. V shed 4 bases and J 2 bases; nucleotides not matched to a gene: 3. CDR3 residues: CASSPGQVNTEAFF. The CDR3 DNA is TGTGCCAGCAGCCCGGGACAGGTCAACACTGAAGCTTTCTTT.

V gene TRBV19 combines with J gene TRBJ1-3, with TRBD1 matching over 7 bases. CDR1 and CDR2 (germline): LNHDA, SQIVND (reference sequence). This CDR3 contains 15 residues. The trim removed 5 bases at V and 0 bases at J, leaving 4 bases unmatched. CDR3 sequence reads: CASSPTGDSGNTIYF. The CDR3 DNA sequence: TGTGCCAGTAGTCCTACAGGGGACTCTGGAAACACCATATATTTT.

The V call is TRBV2, the J call TRBJ1-6, with D possibly matching TRBD1 (5 bases). The CDR3 spans 14 residues. Between the trimmed V and J ends, which lost 5 bases and 8 bases, there was a span of 13 bases. Germline values: CDR1 SNHLY, CDR2 FYNNEI. The CDR3 is CASSWHRPYSPLHF. For the CDR3, the DNA is TGTGCCAGCAGTTGGCACAGGCCTTATTCACCCCTCCACTTT.

J is TRBJ2-3 and V is TRBV2, with TRBD1 matching 7 bases. Losses at the gene ends were 6 bases for V and 2 bases for J; bases not matched to a gene: 20. This CDR3 spans 19 amino acids. Germline-derived CDR1 and CDR2 are SNHLY and FYNNEI. CDR3: CASSLTTLMRGRATDTQYF. The CDR3 DNA follows: TGTGCCAGCAGCCTAACCACCCTAATGAGGGGGCGGGCCACAGATACGCAGTATTTT.

This chain joins TRBV29-1 and TRBJ1-1; the D is unclear. The V and J ends lost 1 base and 10 bases respectively, with 10 bases between them. This CDR3 has 11 residues. Germline values: CDR1 SQVTM, CDR2 ANQGSEA. The CDR3 sequence: CSVEAAARAFF. The CDR3 DNA sequence: TGCAGCGTTGAAGCGGCAGCGCGAGCTTTCTTT.

The genes are TRBV7-2 and TRBJ2-3, with 8 bases identical to TRBD2. Germline CDR1 is SGHTA and CDR2 is FQGNSA. The CDR3 is made up of 14 amino acids. After removal of 4 bases from V and 10 bases from J, the junction contained 10 bases not matched to a gene. The chain's CDR3 is CASSSPGGFIPQYF. The CDR3 coding sequence is TGTGCCAGCAGCTCCCCGGGGGGGTTTATTCCGCAGTATTTT.

The table lists this clone with a few counts. This chain connects TRBV7-2 to TRBJ1-6; D might be TRBD1 (5 bases). Trimming cost V 0 bases and J 10 bases, with 13 bases left between them. The CDR3 loop spans 15 amino acids. CDR1 and CDR2 (germline): SGHTA, FQGNSA. CDR3: CASSLASGYGSPLHF. In nucleotides, the CDR3 is TGTGCCAGCAGCTTAGCATCAGGGTATGGGTCACCCCTCCACTTT.

This clone appeared a single time. This chain joins TRBV15 and TRBJ2-1, with 10 bases fitting TRBD2. Germline V gene data show CDR1 as LNHNV and CDR2 as YYDKDF (reference sequence). This CDR3 region has 15 residues. V dropped 4 bases and J dropped 5; count of bases not matched to a gene: 5. The CDR3 sequence is CATSIGLAEDNEQFF. CDR3 coding DNA: TGTGCCACCAGCATAGGACTAGCGGAAGACAATGAGCAGTTCTTC.